Many counts were recorded for the clone carrying this TCR beta chain. Antigen specificity is unknown. This entry comes from a study of early T cells in non-severe SARS-CoV-2 infection. Overall study: With bulk RNA from unsorted whole blood as input, sequencing yielded unpaired chains. The study's findings and limits: Anti-spike CD8 responses were favored in VDJdb matching, and private and CD4 specificities were missed.

Unique molecular identifiers tagged individual cDNA molecules. TCRdb reprocessed the 5' RACE reads with MiXCR, giving one entry per CDR3 protein. The table shows about 60,000 distinct CDR3 sequences, with roughly an eighth occurring only once. CDR1 KGHSH and CDR2 LQKENI come from the germline V gene. The CDR3 has 11 amino acids. V was cut by 8 bases and J by 8 bases, with 12 bases left in between. This clonotype originated in an adult who was a healthcare worker with PCR-confirmed SARS-CoV-2 infection or an uninfected control (not recorded which). The chain carries TRBV18 and TRBJ1-1; tentative D call: TRBD1 (5 bases). The material sequenced was whole blood. The CDR3 loop is CASGEGREAFF. CDR3 bases: TGTGCCAGCGGAGAGGGACGGGAAGCTTTCTTT.